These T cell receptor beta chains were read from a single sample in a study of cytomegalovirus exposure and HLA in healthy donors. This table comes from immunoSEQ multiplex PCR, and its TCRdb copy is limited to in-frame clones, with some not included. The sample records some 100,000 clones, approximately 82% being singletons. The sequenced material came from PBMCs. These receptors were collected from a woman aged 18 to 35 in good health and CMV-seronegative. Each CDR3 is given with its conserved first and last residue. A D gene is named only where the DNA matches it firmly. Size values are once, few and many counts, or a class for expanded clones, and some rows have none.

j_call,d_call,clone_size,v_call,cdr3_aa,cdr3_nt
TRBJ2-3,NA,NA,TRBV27,CASKLIQGTDTQYF,TGTGCCAGCAAGCTAATCCAAGGCACAGATACGCAGTATTTT
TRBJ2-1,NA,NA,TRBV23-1,CASSLEMGGASYNEQFF,TGCGCCAGCAGTTTGGAAATGGGGGGGGCGTCCTACAATGAGCAGTTCTTC
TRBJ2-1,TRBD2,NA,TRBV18,CASSGRREWHEQFF,TGTGCCAGCTCAGGGAGGCGGGAGTGGCATGAGCAGTTCTTC
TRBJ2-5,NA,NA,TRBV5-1,CASSLRTSIETQYF,TGCGCCAGCAGCTTGCGAACTAGTATTGAGACCCAGTACTTC
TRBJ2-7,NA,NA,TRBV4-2,CASSQVGQYEQYF,TGTGCCAGCAGCCAAGTTGGACAGTACGAGCAGTACTTC
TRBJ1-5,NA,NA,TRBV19,CASSIDQSGVGNQPQHF,TGTGCCAGTAGTATAGATCAAAGTGGAGTAGGCAATCAGCCCCAGCATTTT
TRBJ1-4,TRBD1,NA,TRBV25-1,CASRARDRLNEKLFF,TGTGCCAGCAGGGCCCGGGACAGACTGAATGAAAAACTGTTTTTT
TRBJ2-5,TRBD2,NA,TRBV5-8,CASSLAEIGLALLSQYF,TGTGCCAGCAGCTTGGCCGAGATTGGACTAGCGCTGTTGTCCCAGTACTTC
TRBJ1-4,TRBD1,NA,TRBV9,CASSVQDRPNEKLFF,TGTGCCAGCAGCGTACAGGACAGGCCTAATGAAAAACTGTTTTTT
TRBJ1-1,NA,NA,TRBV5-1,CASSLQAPNTEAFF,TGCGCCAGCAGCTTGCAGGCCCCGAACACTGAAGCTTTCTTT
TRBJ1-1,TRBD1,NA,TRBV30,CASIGGLGTEAFF,TGTGCCTCTATAGGGGGCTTGGGCACTGAAGCTTTCTTT
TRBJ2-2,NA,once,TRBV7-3,CASSPLGRRDTGELFF,TGTGCCAGCAGCCCACTGGGTCGGCGGGACACCGGGGAGCTGTTTTTT
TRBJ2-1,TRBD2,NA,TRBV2,CASSEEIAGAPGEQFF,TGTGCCAGCAGTGAAGAGATAGCGGGGGCCCCGGGTGAGCAGTTCTTC
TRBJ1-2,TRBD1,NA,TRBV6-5,CASSYTRQGADYGYTF,TGTGCCAGCAGTTACACCCGACAGGGGGCTGACTATGGCTACACCTTC
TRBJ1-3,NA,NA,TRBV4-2,CASSQEFGQYSGNTIYF,TGTGCCAGCAGCCAAGAATTCGGACAGTACTCTGGAAACACCATATATTTT
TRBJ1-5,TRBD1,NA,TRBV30,CAWSRRTGGVISNQPQHF,TGTGCCTGGTCAAGACGGACAGGGGGCGTAATAAGCAATCAGCCCCAGCATTTT
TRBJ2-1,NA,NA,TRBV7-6,CASSEYQGNEQFF,TGTGCCAGCAGCGAGTACCAGGGTAATGAGCAGTTCTTC